This T cell receptor (beta chain) originates from a study of naive and memory T cell subsets. General study results and limits: Over 90% of naive TCR sequences appeared only once after error correction, unlike memory subsets.

Of note for this clonotype: Its specificity is not known.

Germline values: CDR1 SGHDN, CDR2 FVKESK. V gave up 0 bases and J gave up 4 bases; unmatched junction bases: 26. The CDR3 contains 23 residues. After the first PCR, alpha and beta chain libraries were processed separately. Two oligonucleotides, mixed equimolar, formed the beta constant-region primer covering TRBC1 and TRBC2. The ligated cDNA underwent four PCR rounds using SP2 and nested alpha and beta constant-region primers. Ligation attached a single-stranded oligonucleotide with a 12-nucleotide UMI and the SP2 primer to the cDNA 3' end. TCRdb reprocessed the UMI-ligation and nested PCR reads with MiXCR, giving one entry per CDR3 protein. Of 95,000 to 150,000 distinct CDR3 sequences in the sample, 35% to 45% are singletons; the top ten hold approximately 0.9%.

This chain joins TRBV14 and TRBJ1-5, with 8 bases identical to TRBD1. The material sequenced was central memory CD4+ T cells from blood. This clonotype originated in a human donor in good health. The DNA for the CDR3 is TGTGCCAGCAGCCAAGATCAAAGTTGGTTCAATCGGCCGCTGGACAGGGTGAATCAGCCCCAGCATTTT. This gives the protein CASSQDQSWFNRPLDRVNQPQHF.